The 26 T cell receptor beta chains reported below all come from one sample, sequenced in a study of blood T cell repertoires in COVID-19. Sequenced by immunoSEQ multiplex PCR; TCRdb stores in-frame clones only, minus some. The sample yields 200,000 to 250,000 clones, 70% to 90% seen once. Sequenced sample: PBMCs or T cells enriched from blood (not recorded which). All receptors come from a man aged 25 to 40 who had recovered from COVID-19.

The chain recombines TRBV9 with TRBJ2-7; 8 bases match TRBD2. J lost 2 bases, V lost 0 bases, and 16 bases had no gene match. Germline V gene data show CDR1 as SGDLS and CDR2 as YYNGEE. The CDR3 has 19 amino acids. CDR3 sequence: CASSVGLEGGGGRTYEQYF. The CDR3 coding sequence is TGTGCCAGCAGCGTAGGATTGGAGGGAGGCGGCGGGAGGACCTACGAGCAGTACTTC.

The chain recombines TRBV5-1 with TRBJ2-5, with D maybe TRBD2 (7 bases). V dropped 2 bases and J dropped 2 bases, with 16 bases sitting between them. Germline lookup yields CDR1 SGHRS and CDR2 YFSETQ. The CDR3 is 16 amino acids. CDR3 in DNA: TGCGCCAGCAGCTTTGATAGGGGGGGACCTCAAGAGACCCAGTACTTC. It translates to CASSFDRGGPQETQYF. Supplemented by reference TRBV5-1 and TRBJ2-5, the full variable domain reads KAGVTQTPRYLIKTRGQQVTLSCSPISGHRSVSWYQQTPGQGLQFLFEYFSETQRNKGNFPGRFSGRQFSNSRSEMNVSTLELGDSALYLCASSFDRGGPQETQYFGPGTRLLVL.

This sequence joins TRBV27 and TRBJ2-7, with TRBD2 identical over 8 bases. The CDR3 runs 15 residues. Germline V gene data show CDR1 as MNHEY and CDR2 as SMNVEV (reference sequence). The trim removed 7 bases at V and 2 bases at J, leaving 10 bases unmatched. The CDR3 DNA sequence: TGTGCCAGCACTTTTGTACTAGCGGTGACCTACGAGCAGTACTTC. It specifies CASTFVLAVTYEQYF.

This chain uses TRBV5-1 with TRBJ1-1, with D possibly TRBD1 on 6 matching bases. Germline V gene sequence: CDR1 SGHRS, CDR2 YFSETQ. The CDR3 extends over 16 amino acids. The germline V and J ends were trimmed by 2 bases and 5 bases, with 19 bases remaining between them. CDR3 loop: CASSLNAAGGGTEAFF. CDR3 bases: TGCGCCAGCAGCTTAAATGCGGCTGGGGGCGGAACTGAAGCTTTCTTT.

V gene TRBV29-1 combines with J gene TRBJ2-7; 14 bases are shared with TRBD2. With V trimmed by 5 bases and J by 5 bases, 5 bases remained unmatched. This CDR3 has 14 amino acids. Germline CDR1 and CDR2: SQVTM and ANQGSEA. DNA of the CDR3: TGCAGCGTTAAAGGGACTAGCGGGAGCGACGAGCAGTACTTC. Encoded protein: CSVKGTSGSDEQYF.

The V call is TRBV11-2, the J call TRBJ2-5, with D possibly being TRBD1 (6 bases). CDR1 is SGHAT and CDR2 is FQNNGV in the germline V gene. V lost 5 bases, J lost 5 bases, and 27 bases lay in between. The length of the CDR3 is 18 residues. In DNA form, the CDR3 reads TGTGCCAGCAGCCTAGGGGCCAGGGGTTGGGGCATGGTCGAGACCCAGTACTTC. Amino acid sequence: CASSLGARGWGMVETQYF.

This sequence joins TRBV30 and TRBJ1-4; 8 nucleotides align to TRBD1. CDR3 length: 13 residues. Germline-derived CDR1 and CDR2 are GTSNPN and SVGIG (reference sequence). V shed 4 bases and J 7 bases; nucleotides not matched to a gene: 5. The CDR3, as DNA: TGTGCCTGGACCACAGGGGGGGGTGAAAAACTGTTTTTT. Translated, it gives CAWTTGGGEKLFF.

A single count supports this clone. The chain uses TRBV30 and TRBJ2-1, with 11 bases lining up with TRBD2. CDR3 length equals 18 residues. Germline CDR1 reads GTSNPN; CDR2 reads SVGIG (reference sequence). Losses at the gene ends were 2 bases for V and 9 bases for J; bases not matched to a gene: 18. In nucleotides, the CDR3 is TGTGCCTGGAGTACAGGAAGTAGCGGGAGGGCCAGGGCCTCTGAGCAGTTCTTC. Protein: CAWSTGSSGRARASEQFF. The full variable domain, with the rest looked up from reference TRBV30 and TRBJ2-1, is SQTIHQWPATLVQPVGSPLSLECTVEGTSNPNLYWYRQAAGRGLQLLFYSVGIGQISSEVPQNLSASRPQDRQFILSSKKLLLSDSGFYLCAWSTGSSGRARASEQFFGPGTRLTVL.

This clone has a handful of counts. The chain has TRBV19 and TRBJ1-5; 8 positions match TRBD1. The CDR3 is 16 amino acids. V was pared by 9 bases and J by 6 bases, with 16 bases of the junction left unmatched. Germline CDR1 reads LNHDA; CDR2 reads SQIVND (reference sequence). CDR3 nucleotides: TGTGCCAGCCGATCGGACAGGGCGAGGGGGAGTCAGCCCCAGCATTTT. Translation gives CASRSDRARGSQPQHF.

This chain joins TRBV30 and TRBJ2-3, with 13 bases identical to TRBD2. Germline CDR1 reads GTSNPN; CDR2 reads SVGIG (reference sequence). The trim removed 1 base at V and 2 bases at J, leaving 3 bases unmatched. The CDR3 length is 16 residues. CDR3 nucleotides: TGTGCCTGGAGTGCGGGACTAGCGGGGTCCACAGATACGCAGTATTTT. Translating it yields CAWSAGLAGSTDTQYF.

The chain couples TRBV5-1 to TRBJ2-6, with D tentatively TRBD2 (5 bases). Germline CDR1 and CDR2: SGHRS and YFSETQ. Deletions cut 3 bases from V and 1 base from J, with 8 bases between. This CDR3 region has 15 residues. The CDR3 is CASSSDLSGANVLTF. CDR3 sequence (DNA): TGCGCCAGCAGCTCGGACTTGTCTGGGGCCAACGTCCTGACTTTC.

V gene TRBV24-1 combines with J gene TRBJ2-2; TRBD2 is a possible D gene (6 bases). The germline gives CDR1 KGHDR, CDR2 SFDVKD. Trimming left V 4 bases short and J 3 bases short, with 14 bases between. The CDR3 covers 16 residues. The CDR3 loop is CATSDTGGRYTGELFF. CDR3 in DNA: TGTGCCACCAGTGACACCGGGGGACGGTACACCGGGGAGCTGTTTTTT.

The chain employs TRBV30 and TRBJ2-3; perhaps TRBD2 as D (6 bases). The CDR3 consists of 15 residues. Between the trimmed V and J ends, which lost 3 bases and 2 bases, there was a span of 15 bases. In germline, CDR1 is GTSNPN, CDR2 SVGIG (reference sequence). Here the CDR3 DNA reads TGTGCCTGGAGAGCTCGGGGGATTACCACAGATACGCAGTATTTT. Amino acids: CAWRARGITTDTQYF. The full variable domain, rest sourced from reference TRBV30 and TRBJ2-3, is SQTIHQWPATLVQPVGSPLSLECTVEGTSNPNLYWYRQAAGRGLQLLFYSVGIGQISSEVPQNLSASRPQDRQFILSSKKLLLSDSGFYLCAWRARGITTDTQYFGPGTRLTVL.

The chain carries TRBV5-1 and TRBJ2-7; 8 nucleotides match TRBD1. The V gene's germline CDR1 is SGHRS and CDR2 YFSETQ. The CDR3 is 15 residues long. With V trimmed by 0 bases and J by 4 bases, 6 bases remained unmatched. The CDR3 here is CASSLGAGGAYEQYF. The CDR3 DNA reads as TGCGCCAGCAGCTTGGGGGCAGGGGGCGCTTACGAGCAGTACTTC. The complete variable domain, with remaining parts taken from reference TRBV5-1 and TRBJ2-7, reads KAGVTQTPRYLIKTRGQQVTLSCSPISGHRSVSWYQQTPGQGLQFLFEYFSETQRNKGNFPGRFSGRQFSNSRSEMNVSTLELGDSALYLCASSLGAGGAYEQYFGPGTRLTVT.

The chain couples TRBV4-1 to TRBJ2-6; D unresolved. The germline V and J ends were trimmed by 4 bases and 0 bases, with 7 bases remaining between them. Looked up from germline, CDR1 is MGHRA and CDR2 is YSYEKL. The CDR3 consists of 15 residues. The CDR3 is CASSLGHSGANVLTF. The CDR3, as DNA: TGCGCCAGCAGCCTGGGCCACTCTGGGGCCAACGTCCTGACTTTC.

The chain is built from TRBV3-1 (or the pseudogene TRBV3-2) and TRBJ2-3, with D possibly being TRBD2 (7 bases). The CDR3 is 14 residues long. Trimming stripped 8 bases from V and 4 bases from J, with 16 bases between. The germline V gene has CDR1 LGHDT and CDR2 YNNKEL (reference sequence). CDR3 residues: CASALGGPSDTQYF. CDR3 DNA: TGTGCCAGCGCGCTGGGGGGGCCGTCAGATACGCAGTATTTT.

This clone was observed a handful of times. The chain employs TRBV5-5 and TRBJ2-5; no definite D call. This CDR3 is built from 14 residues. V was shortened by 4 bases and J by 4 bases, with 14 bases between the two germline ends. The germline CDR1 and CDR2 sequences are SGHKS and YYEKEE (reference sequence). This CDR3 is CASSLLVQRETQYF. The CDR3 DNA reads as TGTGCCAGCAGCCTATTGGTCCAGCGAGAGACCCAGTACTTC.

CDR3 nucleotides: TGTGCCAGCAGCGTTTCTCCCAAGAGAAACTCCTACAATGAGCAGTTCTTC. Translated: CASSVSPKRNSYNEQFF. This rearrangement joins TRBV9 to TRBJ2-1; D not resolved. Trimming left V 2 bases short and J 0 bases short, with 15 bases between. The germline CDR1 and CDR2 sequences are SGDLS and YYNGEE. CDR3 length equals 17 residues.

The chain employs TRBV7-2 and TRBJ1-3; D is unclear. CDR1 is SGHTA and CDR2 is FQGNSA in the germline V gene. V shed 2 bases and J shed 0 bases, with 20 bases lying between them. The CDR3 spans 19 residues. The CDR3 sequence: CASSLFPPGGYYSGNTIYF. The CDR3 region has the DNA TGTGCCAGCAGCTTATTCCCCCCCGGAGGGTACTACTCTGGAAACACCATATATTTT. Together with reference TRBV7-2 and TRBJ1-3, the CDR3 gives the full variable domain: GAGVSQSPSNKVTEKGKDVELRCDPISGHTALYWYRQSLGQGLEFLIYFQGNSAPDKSGLPSDRFSAERTGGSVSTLTIQRTQQEDSAVYLCASSLFPPGGYYSGNTIYFGEGSWLTVV.

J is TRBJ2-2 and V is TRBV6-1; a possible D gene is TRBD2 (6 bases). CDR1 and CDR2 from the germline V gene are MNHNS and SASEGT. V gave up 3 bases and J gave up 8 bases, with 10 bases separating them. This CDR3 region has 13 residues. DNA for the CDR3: TGTGCCAGCAGTGAGGATGGAGGGGGGGAGCTGTTTTTT. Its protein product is CASSEDGGGELFF.

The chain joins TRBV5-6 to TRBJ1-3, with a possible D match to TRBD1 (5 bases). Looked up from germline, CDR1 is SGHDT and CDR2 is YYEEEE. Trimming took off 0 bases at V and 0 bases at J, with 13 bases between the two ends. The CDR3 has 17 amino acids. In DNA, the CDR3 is TGTGCCAGCAGCTTGGCCGGGGGGGTGAGCTCTGGAAACACCATATATTTT. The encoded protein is CASSLAGGVSSGNTIYF.

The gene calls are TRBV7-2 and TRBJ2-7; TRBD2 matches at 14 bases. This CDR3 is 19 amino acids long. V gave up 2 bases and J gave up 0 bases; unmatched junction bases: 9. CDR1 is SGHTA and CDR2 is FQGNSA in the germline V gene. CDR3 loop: CASSLSSGLAGVYSYEQYF. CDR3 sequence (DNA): TGTGCCAGCAGCTTAAGCTCGGGACTAGCGGGAGTCTACTCCTACGAGCAGTACTTC.

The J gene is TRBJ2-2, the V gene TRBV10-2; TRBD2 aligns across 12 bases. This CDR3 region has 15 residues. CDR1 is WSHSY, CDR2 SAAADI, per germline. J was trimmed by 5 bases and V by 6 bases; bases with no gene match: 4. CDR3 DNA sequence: TGCGCCAGCAGGATCACTAGCGGGAGGACCGGGGAGCTGTTTTTT. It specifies CASRITSGRTGELFF.

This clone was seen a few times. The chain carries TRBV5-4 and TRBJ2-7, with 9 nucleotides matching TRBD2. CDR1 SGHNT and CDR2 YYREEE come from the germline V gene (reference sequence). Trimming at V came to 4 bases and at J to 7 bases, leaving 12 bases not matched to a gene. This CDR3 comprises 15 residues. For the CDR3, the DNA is TGTGCCAGCAGCCCCCGGGTAGCGGGAGTGGGGGAGCAGTACTTC. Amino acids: CASSPRVAGVGEQYF.

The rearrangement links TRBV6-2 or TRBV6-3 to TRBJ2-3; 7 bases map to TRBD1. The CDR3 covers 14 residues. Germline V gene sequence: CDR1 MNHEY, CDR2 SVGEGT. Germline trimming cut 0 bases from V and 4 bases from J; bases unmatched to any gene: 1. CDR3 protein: CASSYSTGPDTQYF. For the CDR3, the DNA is TGTGCCAGCAGTTACTCGACAGGGCCAGATACGCAGTATTTT.

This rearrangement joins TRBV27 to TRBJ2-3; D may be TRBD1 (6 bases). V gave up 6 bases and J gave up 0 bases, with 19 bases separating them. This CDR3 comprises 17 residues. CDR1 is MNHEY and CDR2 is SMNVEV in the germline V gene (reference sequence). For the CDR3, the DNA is TGTGCCAGCAGCTTAGGGCGGACAGTGTCTAGCACAGATACGCAGTATTTT. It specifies CASSLGRTVSSTDTQYF.